This is a list of T cell receptor beta chains from one sample in a study of cytomegalovirus exposure and HLA in healthy donors. The assay was immunoSEQ multiplex PCR, and TCRdb's table has in-frame clones only and misses some. The data hold more than 110,000 clones, with approximately 85% observed a single time. Material: PBMCs. The source of these receptors is a woman aged 30 to 39 in good health and CMV-seronegative. Each CDR3 is given without its conserved first and last residue.

v_gene: TRBV7-9
j_gene: TRBJ2-5
CDR3aa: ASSLLTDKETQY

v_gene: TRBV20-1
j_gene: TRBJ2-7
CDR3aa: SGTGNYEQY

v_gene: TRBV7-9
j_gene: TRBJ1-2
CDR3aa: ASSLGGQGQGYT

v_gene: TRBV2
j_gene: TRBJ1-2
CDR3aa: ASSDPQSYGYT

v_gene: TRBV27
j_gene: TRBJ2-7
CDR3aa: ASRPMTGLPYEQY

v_gene: TRBV27
j_gene: TRBJ2-7
CDR3aa: ASSPTPYEQY

v_gene: TRBV29-1
j_gene: TRBJ2-2
CDR3aa: SVFSGGAHGELF

v_gene: TRBV6-5
j_gene: TRBJ2-7
CDR3aa: ASTDFRTEEQY

v_gene: TRBV9
j_gene: TRBJ1-6
CDR3aa: ASSVGAGSYNSPLH

v_gene: TRBV2
j_gene: TRBJ1-6
CDR3aa: ASSQTRGQSPLH

v_gene: TRBV7-3
j_gene: TRBJ2-7
CDR3aa: TGTTFSYEQY

v_gene: TRBV6-6
j_gene: TRBJ2-1
CDR3aa: ASSYSGGGVYNEQF

v_gene: TRBV5-1
j_gene: TRBJ2-5
CDR3aa: ASSFGLNQETQY

v_gene: TRBV5-1
j_gene: TRBJ2-7
CDR3aa: ASSSLTGSYEQY

v_gene: TRBV21-1
j_gene: TRBJ2-2
CDR3aa: AKDSTGELF

v_gene: TRBV11-2
j_gene: TRBJ2-1
CDR3aa: ASSFRRRGLASYNEQF

v_gene: TRBV28
j_gene: TRBJ2-2
CDR3aa: ASSPTGGTGELF

v_gene: TRBV5-4
j_gene: TRBJ2-5
CDR3aa: ASSEAGTRETQY

v_gene: TRBV6-5
j_gene: TRBJ2-3
CDR3aa: ASSQRQGNTDTQY

v_gene: TRBV4-3
j_gene: TRBJ2-3
CDR3aa: ASSRLTGTLTDTQY

v_gene: TRBV2
j_gene: TRBJ2-1
CDR3aa: ASSEWGRAQGQSNEQF

v_gene: TRBV14
j_gene: TRBJ1-1
CDR3aa: ASSVTQNTEAF

v_gene: TRBV27
j_gene: TRBJ2-1
CDR3aa: ASSFLAGEDNEQF

v_gene: TRBV15
j_gene: TRBJ2-5
CDR3aa: ATSTERGYQETQY

v_gene: TRBV6-6
j_gene: TRBJ2-7
CDR3aa: ASSYEGQGIYEQY

v_gene: TRBV4-2
j_gene: TRBJ1-1
CDR3aa: ASSQDRFPNTEAF

v_gene: TRBV5-1
j_gene: TRBJ2-3
CDR3aa: ASSYGQGQVDTQY

v_gene: TRBV11-2
j_gene: TRBJ1-2
CDR3aa: ASSSSQGAYGYT

v_gene: TRBV5-8
j_gene: TRBJ1-6
CDR3aa: ASSLAATAFPYNSPLH

v_gene: TRBV19
j_gene: TRBJ1-1
CDR3aa: ASSIYRGQGNTEAF

v_gene: TRBV5-1
j_gene: TRBJ1-3
CDR3aa: ASSLSRVPGNTIY

v_gene: TRBV4-2
j_gene: TRBJ1-4
CDR3aa: ASSPHSGGFNEKLF

v_gene: TRBV30
j_gene: TRBJ2-7
CDR3aa: ASTGGSSYEQY

v_gene: TRBV9
j_gene: TRBJ2-6
CDR3aa: ASSVGEGIGANVLT

v_gene: TRBV14
j_gene: TRBJ2-2
CDR3aa: ASSRWERLAGNTGELF

v_gene: TRBV10-3
j_gene: TRBJ1-2
CDR3aa: AISPQVGRSTANYGYT

v_gene: TRBV7-6
j_gene: TRBJ2-3
CDR3aa: ASRLTGTSTDTQY

v_gene: TRBV29-1
j_gene: TRBJ1-2
CDR3aa: SVETGDGYT

v_gene: TRBV7-2
j_gene: TRBJ1-6
CDR3aa: ASSRDTGGGSPLH

v_gene: TRBV7-2
j_gene: TRBJ2-3
CDR3aa: ASSLEGTGGKQY

v_gene: TRBV6-6
j_gene: TRBJ1-1
CDR3aa: ASSPRSGVLNTEAF

v_gene: TRBV2
j_gene: TRBJ2-4
CDR3aa: ASRRTGDIAKNIQY

v_gene: TRBV5-6
j_gene: TRBJ2-7
CDR3aa: ASSFLSTGLYEQY

v_gene: TRBV6-6
j_gene: TRBJ1-2
CDR3aa: ASSLTRGTPDGYT

v_gene: TRBV29-1
j_gene: TRBJ2-5
CDR3aa: SVTDSGETQY

v_gene: TRBV2
j_gene: TRBJ2-1
CDR3aa: ASSLSGGAPNEQF

v_gene: TRBV6-5
j_gene: TRBJ1-3
CDR3aa: ASSYGTGTGNTIY

v_gene: TRBV13
j_gene: TRBJ1-1
CDR3aa: ASSLLTGGNTEAF

v_gene: TRBV28
j_gene: TRBJ2-2
CDR3aa: ASSPHGGVTGELF